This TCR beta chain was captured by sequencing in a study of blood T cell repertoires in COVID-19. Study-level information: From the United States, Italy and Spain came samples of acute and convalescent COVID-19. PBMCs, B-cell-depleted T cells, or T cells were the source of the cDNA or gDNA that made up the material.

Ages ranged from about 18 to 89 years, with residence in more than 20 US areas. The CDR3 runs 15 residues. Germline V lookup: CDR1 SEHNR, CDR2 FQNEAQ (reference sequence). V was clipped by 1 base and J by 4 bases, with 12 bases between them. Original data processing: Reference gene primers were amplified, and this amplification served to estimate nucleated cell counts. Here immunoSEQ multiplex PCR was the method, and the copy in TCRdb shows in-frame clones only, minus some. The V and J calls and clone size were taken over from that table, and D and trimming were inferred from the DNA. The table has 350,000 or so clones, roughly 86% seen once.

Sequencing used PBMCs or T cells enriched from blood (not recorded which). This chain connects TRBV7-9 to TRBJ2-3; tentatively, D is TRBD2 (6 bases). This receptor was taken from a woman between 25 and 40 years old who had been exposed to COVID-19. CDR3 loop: CASSLVSGEADTQYF. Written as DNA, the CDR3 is TGTGCCAGCAGCTTAGTCTCGGGAGAAGCAGATACGCAGTATTTT.